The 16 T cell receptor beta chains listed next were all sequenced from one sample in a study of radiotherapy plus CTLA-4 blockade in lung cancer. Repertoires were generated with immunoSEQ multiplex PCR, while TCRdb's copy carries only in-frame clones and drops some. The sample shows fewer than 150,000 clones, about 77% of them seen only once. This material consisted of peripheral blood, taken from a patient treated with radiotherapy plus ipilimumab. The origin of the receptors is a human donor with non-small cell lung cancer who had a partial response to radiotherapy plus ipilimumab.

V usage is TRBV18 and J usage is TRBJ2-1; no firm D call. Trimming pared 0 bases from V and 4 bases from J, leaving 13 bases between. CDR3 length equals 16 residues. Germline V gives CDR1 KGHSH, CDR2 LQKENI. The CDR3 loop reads CASSPPNRQEYNEQFF. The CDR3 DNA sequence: TGTGCCAGCTCACCACCGAACAGACAAGAATACAATGAGCAGTTCTTC.

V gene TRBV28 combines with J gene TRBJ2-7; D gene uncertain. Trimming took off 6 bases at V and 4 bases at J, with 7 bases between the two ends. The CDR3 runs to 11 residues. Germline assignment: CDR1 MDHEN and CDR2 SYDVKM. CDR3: CASSDKYEQYV. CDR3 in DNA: TGTGCCAGCAGCGACAAATACGAGCAGTACGTC.

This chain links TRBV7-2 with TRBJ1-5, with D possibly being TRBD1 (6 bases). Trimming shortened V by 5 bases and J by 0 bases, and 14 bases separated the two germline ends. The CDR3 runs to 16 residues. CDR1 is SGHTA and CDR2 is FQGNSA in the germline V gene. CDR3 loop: CASSALSGVSNQPQHF. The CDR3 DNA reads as TGTGCCAGCAGCGCCTTGTCAGGGGTTAGCAATCAGCCCCAGCATTTT. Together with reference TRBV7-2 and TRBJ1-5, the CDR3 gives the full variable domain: GAGVSQSPSNKVTEKGKDVELRCDPISGHTALYWYRQSLGQGLEFLIYFQGNSAPDKSGLPSDRFSAERTGGSVSTLTIQRTQQEDSAVYLCASSALSGVSNQPQHFGDGTRLSIL.

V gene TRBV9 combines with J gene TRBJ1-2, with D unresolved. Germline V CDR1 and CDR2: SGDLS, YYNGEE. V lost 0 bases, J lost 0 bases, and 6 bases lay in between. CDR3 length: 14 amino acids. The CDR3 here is CASSVDSTNYGYTF. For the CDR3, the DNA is TGTGCCAGCAGCGTAGATTCAACTAACTATGGCTACACCTTC.

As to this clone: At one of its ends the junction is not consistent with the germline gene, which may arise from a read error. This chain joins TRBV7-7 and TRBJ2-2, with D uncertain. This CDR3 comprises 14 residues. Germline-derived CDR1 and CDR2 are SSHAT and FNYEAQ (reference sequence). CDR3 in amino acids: CASSSNFRGGELFF. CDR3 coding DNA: TGTGCTAGCAGCTCAAATTTTCGCGGCGGGGAGCTGTTTTTT.

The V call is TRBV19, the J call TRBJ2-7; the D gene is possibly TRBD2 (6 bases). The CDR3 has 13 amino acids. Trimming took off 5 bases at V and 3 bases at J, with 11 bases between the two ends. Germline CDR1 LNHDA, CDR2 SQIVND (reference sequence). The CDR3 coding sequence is TGTGCCAGTAGTGCCGGGAGCAACTACGAGCAGTACGTC. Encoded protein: CASSAGSNYEQYV.

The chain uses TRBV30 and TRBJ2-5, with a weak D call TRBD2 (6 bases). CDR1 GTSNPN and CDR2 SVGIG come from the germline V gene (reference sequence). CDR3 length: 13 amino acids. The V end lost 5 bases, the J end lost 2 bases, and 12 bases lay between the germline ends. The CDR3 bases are TGTGCCTGGGGTCCGGGACTTCAAGAGACCCAGTACTTC. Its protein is CAWGPGLQETQYF.

CDR3 in amino acids: CASSPDNRPATQYF. The CDR3 bases are TGTGCCAGCAGCCCAGACAACCGCCCGGCGACCCAGTACTTC. This rearrangement joins TRBV27 to TRBJ2-5; D uncertain. CDR3 length equals 14 residues. Germline CDR1 and CDR2: MNHEY and SMNVEV (reference sequence). V was trimmed by 6 bases and J by 7 bases, leaving 18 bases between them.

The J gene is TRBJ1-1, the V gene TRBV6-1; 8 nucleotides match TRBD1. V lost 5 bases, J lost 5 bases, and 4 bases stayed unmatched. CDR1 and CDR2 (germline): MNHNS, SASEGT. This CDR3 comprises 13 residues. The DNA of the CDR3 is TGTGCCAGCAGTTGGAGGACAGGGACTGAAGCTTTCTTT. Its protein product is CASSWRTGTEAFF.

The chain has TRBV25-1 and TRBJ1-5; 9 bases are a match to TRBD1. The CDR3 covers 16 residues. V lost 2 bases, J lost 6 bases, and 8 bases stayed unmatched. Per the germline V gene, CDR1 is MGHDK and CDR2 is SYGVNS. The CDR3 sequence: CASSEEVTGGCQPQHF. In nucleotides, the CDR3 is TGTGCCAGCAGTGAAGAGGTGACAGGGGGATGTCAGCCCCAGCATTTT. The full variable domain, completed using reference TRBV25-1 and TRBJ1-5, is EADIYQTPRYLVIGTGKKITLECSQTMGHDKMYWYQQDPGMELHLIHYSYGVNSTEKGDLSSESTVSRIRTEHFPLTLESARPSHTSQYLCASSEEVTGGCQPQHFGDGTRLSIL.

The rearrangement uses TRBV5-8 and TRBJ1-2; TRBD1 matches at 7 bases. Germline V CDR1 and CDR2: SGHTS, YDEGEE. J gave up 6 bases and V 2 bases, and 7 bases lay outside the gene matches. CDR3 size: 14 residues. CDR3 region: CASSFWAGGDGYTF. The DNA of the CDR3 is TGTGCCAGCAGCTTCTGGGCAGGGGGAGATGGCTACACCTTC.

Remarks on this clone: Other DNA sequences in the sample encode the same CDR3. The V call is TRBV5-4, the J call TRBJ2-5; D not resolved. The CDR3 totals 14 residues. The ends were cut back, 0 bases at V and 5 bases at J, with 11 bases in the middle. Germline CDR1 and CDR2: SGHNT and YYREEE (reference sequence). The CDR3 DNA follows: TGTGCCAGCAGCTTGGGTGCTGAGTTGGAGACCCAGTACTTC. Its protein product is CASSLGAELETQYF.

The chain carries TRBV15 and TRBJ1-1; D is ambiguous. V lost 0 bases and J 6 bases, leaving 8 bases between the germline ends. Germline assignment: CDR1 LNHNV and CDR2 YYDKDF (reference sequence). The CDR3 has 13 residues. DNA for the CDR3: TGTGCCACCAGCAGAGAGTTACCGGCTGAAGCTTTCTTT. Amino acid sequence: CATSRELPAEAFF.

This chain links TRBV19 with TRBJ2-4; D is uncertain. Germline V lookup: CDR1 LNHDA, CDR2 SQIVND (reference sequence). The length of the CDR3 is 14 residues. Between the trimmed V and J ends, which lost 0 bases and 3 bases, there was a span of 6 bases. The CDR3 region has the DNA TGTGCCAGTAGTATAGATGTTAACAAAAACATTCAGTACTTC. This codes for CASSIDVNKNIQYF.

The CDR3: CASSYSGQETQYF. The CDR3 nucleotides are TGCGCCAGCAGCTATAGCGGGCAAGAGACCCAGTACTTC. The chain uses TRBV5-1 and TRBJ2-5; 7 nucleotides align to TRBD2. Germline V CDR1 and CDR2: SGHRS, YFSETQ. Trimming took 3 bases from V and 2 from J; bases not matched to a gene: 1. The CDR3 contains 13 residues.

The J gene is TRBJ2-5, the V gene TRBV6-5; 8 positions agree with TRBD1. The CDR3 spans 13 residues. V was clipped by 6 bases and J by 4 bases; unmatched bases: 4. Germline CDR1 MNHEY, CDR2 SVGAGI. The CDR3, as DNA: TGTGCCAGCAGCGACAGGGGACGAGAGACCCAGTACTTC. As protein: CASSDRGRETQYF.